The 3 T cell receptor beta chains below all came from one sample that was sequenced in a study of blood T cell repertoires in COVID-19. The protocol was immunoSEQ multiplex PCR, while the TCRdb copy is restricted to in-frame clones and leaves out a portion. The repertoire consists of some 250,000 clones, with about 76% occurring once and the leading ten covering just under 3%. Sequencing was performed on peripheral blood. The receptors originated from a woman aged 55-70 years with active or convalescent COVID-19.

The rearrangement links TRBV2 to TRBJ1-6; D perhaps matches TRBD1 (6 bases). The germline V gene has CDR1 SNHLY and CDR2 FYNNEI. The CDR3 length is 14 residues. V was cut by 7 bases and J by 9 bases, with 16 bases left in between. CDR3 DNA sequence: TGTGCCAGCATATCGGGGCAGGGGCGTTCACCCCTCCACTTT. Its translation: CASISGQGRSPLHF.

The V and J genes are TRBV5-1 and TRBJ1-2, with TRBD1 identical over 8 bases. Per the germline V gene, CDR1 is SGHRS and CDR2 is YFSETQ. The CDR3 runs to 14 residues. Unmatched junction bases numbered 3, after V lost 2 bases and J lost 3 bases. For the CDR3, the DNA is TGCGCCAGCAGCTTACAGGGGGACTACTATGGCTACACCTTC. Its translation is CASSLQGDYYGYTF.

The chain recombines TRBV7-8 with TRBJ1-5; TRBD1 agrees at 7 bases. Germline V gene lookup returns CDR1 SGHVS and CDR2 FQNEAQ. V lost 5 bases to trimming and J lost 2 bases; unmatched junction nucleotides: 6. CDR3 length equals 15 residues. CDR3: CASSLWTGGNQPQHF. For the CDR3, the DNA is TGTGCCAGCAGCCTATGGACAGGCGGCAATCAGCCCCAGCATTTT.